This T cell receptor (beta chain) stems from a study of cytomegalovirus exposure and HLA in healthy donors. Study-level points and caveats: Among immune exposure information, only CMV serostatus was available. The later analysis indicated that the majority of CMV-associated TCR beta chains appeared HLA-restricted.

Note on this clone: Its antigen is unknown.

CDR1 is SGHKS and CDR2 is YYEKEE in the germline V gene (reference sequence). V was pared by 0 bases and J by 10 bases, with 10 bases of the junction left unmatched. This CDR3 has 16 amino acids. The primer mix had 60 Vbeta and 13 Jbeta primers. The protocol was immunoSEQ multiplex PCR, while the TCRdb copy is restricted to in-frame clones and leaves out a portion. Here the sample spans roughly 200,000 clones, roughly 91% being singletons. The clonotype originates from a woman younger than 35 in good health and CMV-seronegative. Sequencing used PBMCs. This rearrangement joins TRBV5-5 to TRBJ1-6; 7 nucleotides match TRBD1. Written as DNA, the CDR3 is TGTGCCAGCAGCTTGGGAGGGGGCAGGACGGGATCACCCCTCCACTTT. Translated: CASSLGGGRTGSPLHF.